This is a list of T cell receptor beta chains from one sample in a study of blood T cells in healthy people across ages. TCRdb independently ran MiXCR on the 5' RACE reads; one entry per CDR3 protein. The table includes approximately 770,000 distinct CDR3 sequences, 55% to 70% detected once. The specimen sequenced was blood. The source of these receptors is a man under 40 in good health. Each CDR3 is given with its conserved first and last residue. The order of the fields is J gene, clone size, V gene, D gene, CDR3 protein, CDR3 DNA. D genes are given only for firm matches. Rows give clone size only sometimes, using once, few, many, or a class for an expanded clone.

>TRBJ2-5|.|TRBV27|TRBD1
CASRSDREKMTQYF
TGTGCCAGCCGTTCAGACAGGGAGAAGATGACCCAGTACTTC
>TRBJ2-1|few|TRBV28|.
CASSGGTPYNEQFF
TGTGCCAGCAGTGGCGGGACTCCCTACAATGAGCAGTTCTTC
>TRBJ1-5|once|TRBV3-1|.
CASSQEYSTQPQHF
TGTGCCAGCAGCCAAGAATACAGTACCCAGCCCCAGCATTTT
>TRBJ2-7|.|TRBV12-3/TRBV12-4|.
CASSSPQGRYF
TGTGCCAGCAGTTCCCCTCAGGGTCGGTACTTC
>TRBJ2-6|.|TRBV27|.
CASSLLSGIGANVLTF
TGTGCCAGCAGTTTATTATCTGGGATTGGGGCCAACGTCCTGACTTTC
>TRBJ2-7|.|TRBV5-1|.
CASSPGLITLYVQYF
TGCGCCAGCAGCCCAGGACTGATTACCCTCTACGTGCAGTACTTC
>TRBJ1-5|.|TRBV3-1|TRBD1
CASSQWGQGGDQPQHF
TGTGCCAGCAGCCAATGGGGACAGGGAGGTGATCAGCCCCAGCATTTT
>TRBJ1-5|.|TRBV20-1|.
CSARGTELSNQPQHF
TGCAGTGCTAGAGGGACAGAGCTTAGCAATCAGCCCCAGCATTTT
>TRBJ2-3|.|TRBV3-1|.
CASSNRDTNTDTQYF
TGTGCCAGCAGCAACCGGGACACCAACACAGATACGCAGTATTTT
>TRBJ2-3|.|TRBV3-1|TRBD1
CASTNRGSDTQYF
TGTGCCAGTACAAACAGGGGATCAGATACGCAGTATTTT
>TRBJ2-7|.|TRBV25-1|.
CASRGEQYF
TGTGCCAGCAGGGGCGAGCAGTACTTC
>TRBJ2-2|few|TRBV6-2/TRBV6-3|.
CASSFWSNTGELFF
TGTGCCAGCAGTTTTTGGTCGAACACCGGGGAGCTGTTTTTT
>TRBJ2-1|.|TRBV30|.
CAWSPRRRYENEQFF
TGTGCCTGGAGTCCCCGGCGACGCTATGAAAATGAGCAGTTCTTC
>TRBJ2-7|.|TRBV6-5|TRBD1
CASSSDRETYERYF
TGTGCCAGCAGCTCGGACAGGGAAACCTACGAGCGGTACTTC
>TRBJ2-7|.|TRBV19|TRBD1
CASSYRLGQPSSYEQYF
TGTGCCAGTAGCTATCGATTGGGACAGCCGAGCTCCTACGAGCAGTACTTC
>TRBJ2-4|few|TRBV20-1|TRBD2
CSASNWRGGTKNIQYF
TGCAGTGCTAGCAATTGGCGGGGGGGGACTAAAAACATTCAGTACTTC
>TRBJ1-2|.|TRBV6-5|.
CASSLSGVTRGYTF
TGTGCCAGCAGTTTGTCGGGGGTAACGCGCGGCTACACCTTC
>TRBJ2-7|once|TRBV7-8|.
CASSLPSQPYVQYF
TGTGCCAGCAGCTTACCATCGCAGCCATACGTGCAGTACTTC
>TRBJ2-3|.|TRBV6-1|.
CARRRLGTHHNHTDTQYF
TGTGCCAGAAGACGGCTAGGGACTCACCACAACCACACAGATACGCAGTATTTT
>TRBJ1-2|.|TRBV6-1|.
CASGGTLDVPTF
TGTGCCAGCGGAGGGACGCTCGACGTTCCCACCTTC
>TRBJ2-1|.|TRBV20-1|TRBD2
CSARDFRGGRARVRQNEQFF
TGCAGTGCTAGAGATTTCCGTGGCGGGAGGGCCCGAGTCCGACAGAATGAGCAGTTCTTC
>TRBJ2-3|.|TRBV7-2|TRBD1
CASSLTGGSHGDTQYF
TGTGCCAGCAGCCTCACAGGGGGGAGCCACGGAGATACGCAGTATTTT
>TRBJ2-3|few|TRBV4-3|.
CASSQEIGGSLDTQYF
TGCGCCAGCAGCCAAGAGATTGGGGGATCTTTGGATACGCAGTATTTT
>TRBJ1-2|.|TRBV5-1|.
CASSLGGAPYGYTF
TGCGCCAGCAGCTTGGGGGGGGCCCCCTATGGCTACACCTTC
>TRBJ2-5|.|TRBV20-1|.
CSARPQQETQYF
TGCAGTGCTAGACCCCAGCAGGAGACCCAGTACTTC
>TRBJ2-7|.|TRBV12-3/TRBV12-4|.
CASSFNPYEQYF
TGTGCCAGCAGTTTTAACCCCTACGAGCAGTACTTC
>TRBJ2-7|.|TRBV5-1|TRBD1
CASSRDREGHEQYF
TGCGCCAGCAGCCGGGACAGGGAAGGTCACGAGCAGTACTTC
>TRBJ2-3|.|TRBV29-1|.
CSGAPSDTQYF
TGCAGCGGGGCACCATCAGATACGCAGTATTTT
>TRBJ1-3|.|TRBV3-1|.
CASSQDIGRAGNTIYF
TGTGCCAGCAGCCAAGATATTGGCAGAGCTGGAAACACCATATATTTT
>TRBJ2-3|.|TRBV4-3|.
CASSQVGRYGQSTDTQYF
TGCGCCAGCAGCCAAGTAGGTCGGTATGGACAGAGCACAGATACGCAGTATTTT
>TRBJ2-3|.|TRBV12-3/TRBV12-4|TRBD2
CASSKSGGRFLDTQYF
TGTGCCAGCAGTAAAAGCGGGGGGAGGTTTCTGGATACGCAGTATTTT
>TRBJ2-1|.|TRBV6-6|.
CASSYSPQGYNEQFF
TGTGCCAGCAGTTACTCTCCACAGGGATACAATGAGCAGTTCTTC
>TRBJ1-6|.|TRBV6-1|.
CASSEARGGNSPLHF
TGTGCCAGCAGTGAAGCACGCGGTGGAAATTCACCCCTCCACTTT
>TRBJ2-7|.|TRBV20-1|TRBD2
CSARGTSGYEQYF
TGCAGTGCGAGAGGGACTAGCGGCTACGAGCAGTACTTC
>TRBJ2-4|.|TRBV3-1|TRBD2
CASSPTGLAPSKNIQYF
TGTGCCAGCAGCCCGACGGGACTAGCGCCTTCCAAAAACATTCAGTACTTC
>TRBJ2-1|.|TRBV27|TRBD1
CASGAGTGFGEQFF
TGTGCCAGCGGGGCCGGGACAGGGTTCGGTGAGCAGTTCTTC
>TRBJ1-2|.|TRBV25-1|TRBD1
CASSEGDRGAGGYTF
TGTGCCAGCAGTGAAGGGGACAGGGGGGCAGGAGGCTACACCTTC
>TRBJ1-4|few|TRBV20-1|.
CSARDSVNANEKLFF
TGCAGTGCTAGAGATTCGGTAAACGCTAATGAAAAACTGTTTTTT
>TRBJ2-4|once|TRBV7-2|.
CASSPGQGKNIQYF
TGTGCCAGCAGTCCAGGCCAGGGGAAAAACATTCAGTACTTC
>TRBJ1-5|.|TRBV25-1|.
CASSESGFGPQHF
TGTGCCAGCAGTGAATCGGGTTTCGGGCCCCAGCATTTT
>TRBJ2-5|.|TRBV20-1|.
CSARQGASATQYF
TGCAGTGCTAGGCAAGGGGCCTCAGCGACCCAGTACTTC
>TRBJ2-1|once|TRBV6-2/TRBV6-3|.
CASRGGDVSYNEQFF
TGTGCCAGCAGGGGGGGTGACGTCTCCTACAATGAGCAGTTCTTC
>TRBJ1-2|.|TRBV29-1|.
CSARQRAGGYTF
TGCAGCGCCCGCCAGCGGGCTGGTGGCTACACCTTC
>TRBJ2-1|.|TRBV6-6|TRBD2
CASSYSSGRGSYNEQFF
TGTGCCAGCAGTTACTCGAGCGGGAGGGGGTCCTACAATGAGCAGTTCTTC
>TRBJ2-3|.|TRBV27|TRBD2
CASSPRGSGSEISSTDTQYF
TGTGCCAGCAGTCCCCGGGGTAGCGGGAGTGAAATCTCTAGCACAGATACGCAGTATTTT
>TRBJ1-3|few|TRBV7-2|.
CASSFQGLQEERNTIYF
TGTGCCAGCAGCTTTCAGGGACTCCAGGAGGAAAGAAACACCATATATTTT
>TRBJ2-1|.|TRBV3-1|TRBD2
CASSRGGSSEQFF
TGTGCCAGCAGTCGCGGGGGGTCGAGTGAGCAGTTCTTC
>TRBJ2-7|once|TRBV4-1|TRBD2
CASSQGSGVAYEQYF
TGCGCCAGCAGCCAAGGGAGCGGGGTAGCCTACGAGCAGTACTTC
>TRBJ2-1|.|TRBV4-2|.
CASSQPPTGSSYNEQFF
TGTGCCAGCAGCCAACCACCTACAGGTAGCTCCTACAATGAGCAGTTCTTC
>TRBJ2-1|.|TRBV7-9|.
CASTSESYNEQFF
TGTGCCAGCACCTCAGAGAGTTACAATGAGCAGTTCTTC
>TRBJ2-1|.|TRBV3-1|.
CASSLRGETASNEQFF
TGTGCCAGCAGCCTTCGAGGGGAGACAGCCTCCAATGAGCAGTTCTTC
>TRBJ1-5|.|TRBV12-3/TRBV12-4|.
CASSYGRVGQPQHF
TGTGCCAGCAGTTACGGTAGGGTAGGGCAGCCCCAGCATTTT
>TRBJ1-4|.|TRBV2|.
CASSRDRTTNEKLFF
TGTGCCAGCAGTCGCGACAGAACAACTAATGAAAAACTGTTTTTT
>TRBJ2-1|.|TRBV12-3/TRBV12-4|TRBD2
CASSLGLAGGQFF
TGTGCCAGCAGTCTGGGACTAGCGGGAGGGCAGTTCTTC
>TRBJ2-7|many|TRBV18|.
CASSPQREGEQYF
TGTGCCAGCTCACCACAGAGGGAAGGCGAGCAGTACTTC
>TRBJ2-5|.|TRBV10-3|TRBD2
CAISESVAGGGQETQYF
TGTGCCATCAGTGAGTCGGTAGCGGGAGGTGGCCAAGAGACCCAGTACTTC
>TRBJ2-5|.|TRBV20-1|TRBD2
CSASRAGDVNEQYF
TGCAGTGCTAGCAGAGCGGGGGACGTGAATGAGCAGTACTTC
>TRBJ2-3|many|TRBV4-2|TRBD2
CASSPREGDADTQYF
TGTGCCAGCAGCCCGCGGGAGGGAGACGCAGATACGCAGTATTTT
>TRBJ2-7|.|TRBV5-1|TRBD1
CASSFFGTWTGSYEQYF
TGCGCCAGCAGCTTTTTCGGGACCTGGACAGGGAGCTACGAGCAGTACTTC
>TRBJ2-7|.|TRBV6-5|.
CAGSSSRAGLEQYF
TGTGCCGGCAGTTCTAGTAGGGCAGGTCTCGAGCAGTACTTC